This T cell receptor beta chain was found in a study of Ad26.COV2.S vaccination and SARS-CoV-2 variants. In the study overall: Donor was one of the participants in the Ad26.COV2.S arm of the COV1001 trial.

Data came from immunoSEQ multiplex PCR; TCRdb stores just in-frame clones and leaves some out. The data contain about 370,000 clones, 70% to 90% of them seen just once; the ten biggest clones take up about 2%. This sample's treatment: around 19 received Ad26.COV2.S at low or high dose, single or two shots; 5 received placebo; per-sample allocation not given. Specimen acquisition occurred on day 63 following the initial vaccine or placebo injection. The ends were cut back, 0 bases at V and 12 bases at J, with 12 bases in the middle. This CDR3 has 13 residues. This clonotype was obtained from a person between 18 and 60 years old who received the Ad26.COV2.S COVID-19 vaccine or a placebo. This chain links TRBV12-3 or TRBV12-4 with TRBJ2-1; D unresolved. The input for sequencing was peripheral blood, taken in a trial of Ad26.COV2.S vaccine versus placebo. The chain's CDR3 is CASSLALWSGQFF. CDR3 in DNA: TGTGCCAGCAGTTTAGCGCTATGGAGTGGGCAGTTCTTC.